The 8 T cell receptor beta chains in this list originate from one sample, sequenced in a study of shared clonotypes between healthy human individuals. The assay was immunoSEQ multiplex PCR, and TCRdb's table has in-frame clones only and misses some. The sample records some 2 million clones, 85% to 95% being singletons. The sample taken for sequencing was naive CD4+ T cells sorted from blood. The subset is: CD45RA+ positively selected. The source is a young man in good health.

The chain recombines TRBV10-1 with TRBJ2-2; D gene uncertain. CDR3 length equals 11 residues. CDR1 and CDR2 from the germline V gene are WNHNN and SYGVQD (reference sequence). V was shortened by 2 bases and J by 5 bases, with 0 bases between the two germline ends. The DNA for the CDR3 is TGCGCCAGCAGTGAGACCGGGGAGCTGTTTTTT. It is translated as CASSETGELFF.

The chain joins TRBV7-9 to TRBJ2-7, with 11 bases fitting TRBD1. Germline lookup yields CDR1 SEHNR and CDR2 FQNEAQ (reference sequence). This CDR3 has 14 residues. The V and J ends lost 5 bases and 4 bases, in that order; junction bases with no gene match: 4. CDR3 sequence (DNA): TGTGCCAGCAGCATCGGACAGGGGGCATACGAGCAGTACTTC. Translated: CASSIGQGAYEQYF.

The chain links TRBV5-1 to TRBJ1-1, with 9 bases aligning to TRBD1. The trim removed 5 bases at V and 3 bases at J, leaving 2 bases unmatched. The CDR3 sequence is 13 residues long. Germline loops: CDR1 SGHRS, CDR2 YFSETQ. This CDR3 reads CASRQGADTEAFF. The CDR3 DNA reads TGCGCCAGCAGACAGGGGGCGGACACTGAAGCTTTCTTT.

The chain is built from TRBV6-1 and TRBJ1-2; TRBD1 agrees at 7 bases. Germline CDR1 MNHNS, CDR2 SASEGT. V was pared by 4 bases and J by 8 bases, with 10 bases of the junction left unmatched. The CDR3 totals 14 residues. This CDR3 reads CASSGDRVGEGYTF. In nucleotides, the CDR3 is TGTGCCAGCAGTGGCGACAGGGTCGGCGAGGGCTACACCTTC.

This chain uses TRBV6-6 with TRBJ2-3; no firm D call. In germline, CDR1 is MNHNY, CDR2 SVGAGI (reference sequence). V dropped 2 bases and J dropped 7 bases, with 7 bases sitting between them. This CDR3 contains 12 residues. The CDR3 here is CASSYVAYTQYF. CDR3 DNA sequence: TGTGCCAGCAGTTACGTTGCATATACGCAGTATTTT.

The chain joins TRBV2 to TRBJ1-2; D is uncertain. This CDR3 spans 14 amino acids. The germline V gene has CDR1 SNHLY and CDR2 FYNNEI. Trimming left V 7 bases short and J 2 bases short, with 14 bases between. In DNA form, the CDR3 reads TGTGCCAGCACCTCTTCCTCCGTCAACTATGGCTACACCTTC. Protein: CASTSSSVNYGYTF.

This clone was observed a single time. The V gene is TRBV30, the J gene TRBJ1-4, with a weak D call TRBD1 (5 bases). V was trimmed by 5 bases and J by 4 bases, leaving 8 bases between them. The germline gives CDR1 GTSNPN, CDR2 SVGIG (reference sequence). The CDR3 spans 12 residues. In DNA form, the CDR3 reads TGTGCCTGGCAAGGGGATAATGAAAAACTGTTTTTT. Its protein product is CAWQGDNEKLFF.

The genes are TRBV7-2 and TRBJ2-7; tentatively, D is TRBD2 (5 bases). CDR1 SGHTA and CDR2 FQGNSA come from the germline V gene. V was shortened by 5 bases and J by 4 bases, with 12 bases between the two germline ends. The CDR3 consists of 13 residues. This chain's CDR3 is CASSRSAGYEQYF. The CDR3 DNA sequence: TGTGCCAGCAGCCGATCCGCGGGTTACGAGCAGTACTTC.